What follows describes a single T cell receptor (beta chain). What it recognizes is unknown. This entry comes from a study of cytomegalovirus exposure and HLA in healthy donors. Study context: In a later analysis, it was reported that the roughly 120 validation repertoires had been produced on the same platform as the roughly 610 repertoires belonging to the first cohort. Whole-study results and caveats: The dataset shows that most TCR sequences were rare, while some public TCRs occurred in many donors. The study put 160 or so TCR beta chains on its list as cytomegalovirus-associated.

The method was immunoSEQ multiplex PCR; TCRdb's version includes in-frame clones alone and lacks a portion of them. The repertoire holds 200,000 to 250,000 clones, with roughly 91% as singletons. The CDR3 is 15 residues long. Germline-derived CDR1 and CDR2 are MNHEY and SMNVEV (reference sequence). Unmatched junction bases numbered 3, after V lost 0 bases and J lost 3 bases. The V gene is TRBV27, the J gene TRBJ1-1, with TRBD1 matching 8 bases. The sample was PBMCs. The source of this sequence is a woman aged 18-29 years in good health and CMV-seropositive. In DNA, the CDR3 is TGTGCCAGCAGTTTATCCCAGGGGGCTTACACTGAAGCTTTCTTT. As protein: CASSLSQGAYTEAFF.